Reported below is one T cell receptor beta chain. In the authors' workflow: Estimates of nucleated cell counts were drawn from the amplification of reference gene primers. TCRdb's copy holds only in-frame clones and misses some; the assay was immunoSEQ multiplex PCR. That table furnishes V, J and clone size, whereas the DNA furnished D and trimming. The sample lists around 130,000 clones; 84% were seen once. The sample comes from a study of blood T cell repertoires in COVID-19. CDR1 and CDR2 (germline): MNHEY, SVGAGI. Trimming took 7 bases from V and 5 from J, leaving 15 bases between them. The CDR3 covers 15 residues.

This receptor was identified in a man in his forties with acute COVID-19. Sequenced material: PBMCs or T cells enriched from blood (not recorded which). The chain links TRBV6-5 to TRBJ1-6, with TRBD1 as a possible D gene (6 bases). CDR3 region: CASTPGGRNNSPLHF. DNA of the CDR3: TGTGCCAGCACCCCGGGGGGGCGGAATAATTCACCCCTCCACTTT.